The table lists the clone carrying this T cell receptor beta chain with many counts. What it binds is unknown. Trimming removed 0 bases from V and 5 bases from J; junction bases left unmatched: 22. The CDR3 is made up of 20 amino acids. Per germline, CDR1 SGHRS and CDR2 YFSETQ. The data derive from a study of neurological immune-mediated disorders. Findings and limits, study-wide: Phylogenetic analysis grouped 18 of 34 multiple sclerosis patients' repertoires together, suggesting a possible repertoire signature.

Via MiXCR, TCRdb re-called the 5' RACE reads, giving one row per CDR3 protein. The sample contains 50,000 to 70,000 distinct CDR3 sequences, 3% to 4% of which appear only once. The chain joins TRBV5-1 to TRBJ2-7, with 8 nucleotides matching TRBD2. The TCR comes from a man aged 35 to 55 with multiple sclerosis. The source material was PBMCs. This chain's CDR3 is CASSLEMTQTSARSFHEQYF. In DNA, the CDR3 is TGCGCCAGCAGCTTGGAGATGACACAGACTAGCGCCAGGAGCTTCCACGAGCAGTACTTC.